The 8 T cell receptor beta chains presented below share a single source sample, sequenced in a study of early T cells in non-severe SARS-CoV-2 infection. Each CDR3 protein gets one entry after TCRdb re-called the 5' RACE reads with MiXCR. The sample shows about 48,000 distinct CDR3 sequences, 5.5% to 6.5% of them seen only once. The specimen sequenced was whole blood. The receptors come from an adult who was a healthcare worker with PCR-confirmed SARS-CoV-2 infection or an uninfected control (not recorded which).

This clonotype appeared once. V is TRBV4-1 and J is TRBJ1-3; no clear D. Trimming took 0 bases from V and 4 from J, leaving 10 bases between them. In germline, CDR1 is MGHRA, CDR2 YSYEKL. This CDR3 contains 15 residues. Written as DNA, the CDR3 is TGCGCCAGCAGCCAAGACGGAGAATCAGGAAACACCATATATTTT. Translation: CASSQDGESGNTIYF.

This clonotype has at least ten counts. The genes are TRBV7-3 and TRBJ2-2, with unresolved D. The germline CDR1 and CDR2 sequences are SGHTA and FQGTGA. The CDR3 consists of 14 residues. Trimming stripped 4 bases from V and 6 bases from J, with 12 bases between. CDR3 sequence (DNA): TGTGCCAGCAGCTCTATAGGTGGACCCGGGGAGCTGTTTTTT. Translating gives CASSSIGGPGELFF.

This clonotype has at least ten counts. J is TRBJ1-2 and V is TRBV29-1; TRBD1 aligns across 8 bases. With V trimmed by 1 base and J by 5 bases, 9 bases remained unmatched. The CDR3 contains 15 residues. From germline, CDR1 is SQVTM and CDR2 ANQGSEA. The CDR3 coding sequence is TGCAGCGTTGAAGGGGGGACAGGTCTCCCTTATGGCTACACCTTC. It translates to CSVEGGTGLPYGYTF.

This clonotype was picked up many times. The rearrangement joins TRBV28 to TRBJ2-5; D is possibly TRBD2 (6 bases). The germline gives CDR1 MDHEN, CDR2 SYDVKM. V was pared by 7 bases and J by 5 bases, with 20 bases between. This CDR3 has 15 residues. CDR3 residues: CASTLLTGEGETQYF. The CDR3, as DNA: TGTGCCAGCACGCTTCTCACGGGAGAGGGCGAGACCCAGTACTTC.

The J gene is TRBJ2-1, the V gene TRBV29-1; possible D gene TRBD2, 6 bases. CDR1 and CDR2 (germline): SQVTM, ANQGSEA. V dropped 7 bases and J dropped 7 bases, with 14 bases sitting between them. There are 12 residues in the CDR3. In nucleotides, the CDR3 is TGCAGCGCCAGACTAGGTGTGAATGAGCAGTTCTTC. Translation: CSARLGVNEQFF.

This clonotype came up many times. This rearrangement joins TRBV12-3 or TRBV12-4 to TRBJ1-1; TRBD1 matches 8 bases. This CDR3 region has 15 residues. V lost 5 bases and J lost 1; bases outside the gene matches: 6. Here the CDR3 reads CASSPWTGTNTEAFF. CDR3 in DNA: TGTGCCAGCAGTCCTTGGACAGGGACGAACACTGAAGCTTTCTTT.

J is TRBJ2-3 and V is TRBV6-5; tentatively, D is TRBD2 (5 bases). The germline CDR1 and CDR2 sequences are MNHEY and SVGAGI. CDR3 length: 15 amino acids. V was trimmed by 0 bases and J by 2 bases, leaving 9 bases between them. CDR3 region: CASSYSGVDTDTQYF. In DNA form, the CDR3 reads TGTGCCAGCAGTTACTCCGGGGTGGACACAGATACGCAGTATTTT.

In this sample, this clonotype turned up many times. The chain combines TRBV4-2 with TRBJ2-1, with 9 bases lining up with TRBD2. CDR1 and CDR2 (germline): LGHNA, YNFKEQ. The CDR3 consists of 17 residues. J gave up 3 bases and V 4 bases, and 10 bases lay outside the gene matches. CDR3 sequence: CASSLVPGTSSYNEQFF. For the CDR3, the DNA is TGTGCCAGCAGCCTAGTACCCGGGACTAGCAGCTACAATGAGCAGTTCTTC.